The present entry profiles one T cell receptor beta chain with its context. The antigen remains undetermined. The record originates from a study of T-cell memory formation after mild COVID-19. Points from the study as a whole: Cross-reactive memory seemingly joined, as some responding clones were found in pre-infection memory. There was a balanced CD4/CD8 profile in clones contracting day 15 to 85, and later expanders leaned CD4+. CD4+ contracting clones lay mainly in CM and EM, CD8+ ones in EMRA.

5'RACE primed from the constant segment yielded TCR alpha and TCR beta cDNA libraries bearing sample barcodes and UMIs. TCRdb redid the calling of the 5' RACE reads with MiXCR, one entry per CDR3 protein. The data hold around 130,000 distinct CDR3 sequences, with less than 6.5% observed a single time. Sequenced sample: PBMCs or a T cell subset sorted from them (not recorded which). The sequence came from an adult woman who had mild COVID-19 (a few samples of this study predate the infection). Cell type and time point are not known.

The CDR3 spells CASSLLRGADTQYF. The CDR3 DNA is TGCGCCAGCAGCTTGTTGCGGGGAGCAGATACGCAGTATTTT. This sequence joins TRBV5-1 and TRBJ2-3; D may be TRBD2 (6 bases). The length of the CDR3 is 14 residues. V shed 1 base and J shed 4 bases, with 10 bases lying between them. Germline V gene lookup returns CDR1 SGHRS and CDR2 YFSETQ.